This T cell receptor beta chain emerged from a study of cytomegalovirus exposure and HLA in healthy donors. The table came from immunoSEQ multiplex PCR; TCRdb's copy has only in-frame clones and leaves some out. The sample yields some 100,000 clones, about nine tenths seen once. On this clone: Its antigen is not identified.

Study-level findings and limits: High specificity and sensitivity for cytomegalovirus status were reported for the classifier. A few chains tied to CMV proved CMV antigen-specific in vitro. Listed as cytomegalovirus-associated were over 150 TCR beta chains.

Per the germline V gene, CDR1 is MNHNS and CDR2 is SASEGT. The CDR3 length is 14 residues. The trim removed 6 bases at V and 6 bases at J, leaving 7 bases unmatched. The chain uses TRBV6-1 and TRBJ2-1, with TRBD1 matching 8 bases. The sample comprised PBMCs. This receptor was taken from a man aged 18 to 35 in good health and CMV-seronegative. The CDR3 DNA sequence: TGTGCCAGCAGGAAGACAGGGGTGGGCAATGAGCAGTTCTTC. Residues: CASRKTGVGNEQFF.